The 17 T cell receptor beta chains in this list originate from one sample, sequenced in a study of blood T cell repertoires in COVID-19. Profiling relied on immunoSEQ multiplex PCR, and the TCRdb table lists in-frame clones only, not all of them. The sample shows about 350,000 clones, roughly 87% of them seen only once. The specimen sequenced was peripheral blood. The source of these receptors is a man in his thirties or forties with COVID-19, enrolled during active disease.

The chain uses TRBV7-2 and TRBJ2-5; TRBD1 aligns across 7 bases. J was trimmed by 5 bases and V by 5 bases; bases with no gene match: 11. CDR1 is SGHTA and CDR2 is FQGNSA in the germline V gene. The CDR3 has 15 amino acids. CDR3 protein: CASSGRQGRFETQYF. Written as DNA, the CDR3 is TGTGCCAGCAGCGGCCGACAGGGAAGGTTTGAGACCCAGTACTTC.

The chain joins TRBV20-1 to TRBJ2-1; D may be TRBD2 (6 bases). This CDR3 region has 16 residues. With 3 bases removed from V and 0 bases from J, the gap between germline ends came to 15 bases. CDR1 is DFQATT, CDR2 SNEGSKA, per germline (reference sequence). The CDR3 bases are TGCAGTGCTAGTAATCTAGCGCTCAGCTCCTACAATGAGCAGTTCTTC. This codes for CSASNLALSSYNEQFF.

This chain connects TRBV7-3 to TRBJ1-1, with D uncertain. This CDR3 spans 15 amino acids. Germline V gene sequence: CDR1 SGHTA, CDR2 FQGTGA. V was trimmed by 9 bases and J by 0 bases, leaving 17 bases between them. In DNA form, the CDR3 reads TGTGCCAGTGGACCGACGGCCGGGGTGAACACTGAAGCTTTCTTT. Amino acid sequence: CASGPTAGVNTEAFF.

The V and J genes are TRBV24-1 and TRBJ1-2; the match to TRBD1 covers 7 bases. The CDR3 consists of 15 residues. V lost 3 bases to trimming and J lost 4 bases; unmatched junction nucleotides: 7. Germline V gene data show CDR1 as KGHDR and CDR2 as SFDVKD. Written as DNA, the CDR3 is TGTGCCACCAGTGATCCGGGGACAGAAGTCTATGGCTACACCTTC. Translating it yields CATSDPGTEVYGYTF.

The rearrangement uses TRBV6-4 and TRBJ2-1; 9 bases fit TRBD2. The trim removed 2 bases at V and 5 bases at J, leaving 16 bases unmatched. In germline, CDR1 is MRHNA, CDR2 SNTAGT. The CDR3 length is 19 residues. The CDR3 protein is CASSDQPMHHSGGHNEQFF. CDR3 in DNA: TGTGCCAGCAGTGACCAACCTATGCATCATAGCGGGGGACACAATGAGCAGTTCTTC.

This clone came up a few times. Other DNA sequences within the sample encode an identical CDR3. V is TRBV9 and J is TRBJ1-2, with no clear D. The CDR3 sequence is 12 residues long. V gave up 0 bases and J gave up 5 bases, with 5 bases separating them. Germline-derived CDR1 and CDR2 are SGDLS and YYNGEE. The CDR3 bases are TGTGCCAGCAGCGTAGCGGGGTATGGCTACACCTTC. Its translation: CASSVAGYGYTF.

This sequence joins TRBV6-5 and TRBJ2-3; perhaps TRBD2 as D (6 bases). V was trimmed by 4 bases and J by 6 bases, leaving 17 bases between them. This CDR3 is built from 15 residues. The V gene's germline CDR1 is MNHEY and CDR2 SVGAGI. The CDR3: CASSFPGTRADTQYF. CDR3 sequence (DNA): TGTGCCAGCAGTTTCCCCGGGACTCGAGCGGATACGCAGTATTTT.

This clone came up a few times. The genes are TRBV11-2 and TRBJ2-7, with 10 nucleotides matching TRBD1. Germline V gene sequence: CDR1 SGHAT, CDR2 FQNNGV. The trim removed 1 base at V and 3 bases at J, leaving 0 bases unmatched. The CDR3 runs to 14 residues. CDR3 residues: CASSLGTGGYEQYF. The DNA of the CDR3 is TGTGCCAGCAGCTTAGGGACAGGGGGCTACGAGCAGTACTTC.

CDR3 residues: CASNQQGTDLNEQFF. In DNA form, the CDR3 reads TGTGCCAGCAACCAACAGGGTACCGACCTCAATGAGCAGTTCTTC. V usage is TRBV2 and J usage is TRBJ2-1, with D perhaps TRBD1 (6 bases). Looked up from germline, CDR1 is SNHLY and CDR2 is FYNNEI. Trimming pared 7 bases from V and 6 bases from J, leaving 19 bases between. The CDR3 runs 15 residues.

This chain connects TRBV4-1 to TRBJ2-1; 13 bases align to TRBD2. V gave up 6 bases and J gave up 6 bases; unmatched junction bases: 8. The germline CDR1 and CDR2 sequences are MGHRA and YSYEKL. This CDR3 comprises 16 residues. This CDR3 reads CASSSGLAGLGNEQFF. The CDR3 DNA follows: TGCGCCAGCAGTTCGGGACTAGCGGGACTTGGCAATGAGCAGTTCTTC.

The rearrangement joins TRBV19 to TRBJ2-3; 7 nucleotides agree with TRBD1. The CDR3 length is 13 residues. CDR1 and CDR2 from the germline V gene are LNHDA and SQIVND (reference sequence). J lost 2 bases, V lost 10 bases, and 6 bases had no gene match. The CDR3 region is CATRDSPTDTQYF. The CDR3 bases are TGTGCCACCCGGGACAGTCCCACAGATACGCAGTATTTT.

This chain connects TRBV28 to TRBJ1-5; D gene ambiguous. The length of the CDR3 is 11 residues. V was shortened by 5 bases and J by 10 bases, with 9 bases between the two germline ends. Germline values: CDR1 MDHEN, CDR2 SYDVKM. CDR3 amino acids: CASSRPGPQHF. The DNA for the CDR3 is TGTGCCAGCAGTCGCCCGGGACCCCAGCATTTT.

The rearrangement uses TRBV14 and TRBJ1-3; 9 bases are a match to TRBD1. Trimming took 4 bases from V and 4 from J; bases not matched to a gene: 8. Germline CDR1 SGHDN, CDR2 FVKESK. This CDR3 is built from 16 residues. Here the CDR3 reads CASSLWGQGKGNTIYF. CDR3 DNA: TGTGCCAGCAGCCTCTGGGGACAGGGAAAAGGAAACACCATATATTTT.

The genes are TRBV18 and TRBJ1-1; D is possibly TRBD1 (5 bases). Looked up from germline, CDR1 is KGHSH and CDR2 is LQKENI. This CDR3 has 17 amino acids. V was clipped by 2 bases and J by 4 bases, with 20 bases between them. The DNA for the CDR3 is TGTGCCAGCTCACCATATGTCGGGGGAAGGCGGGGCACTGAAGCTTTCTTT. It translates to CASSPYVGGRRGTEAFF.

The chain recombines TRBV9 with TRBJ1-4; 8 bases fit TRBD1. The V gene's germline CDR1 is SGDLS and CDR2 YYNGEE. This CDR3 comprises 16 residues. V lost 0 bases, J lost 8 bases, and 9 bases stayed unmatched. The CDR3 DNA reads TGTGCCAGCAGCGTAGCGGTCGGGGACAGGAAAGAAAAACTGTTTTTT. Its translation: CASSVAVGDRKEKLFF.

V is TRBV6-5 and J is TRBJ2-1; 7 bases match TRBD1. Germline CDR1 and CDR2: MNHEY and SVGAGI. J gave up 5 bases and V 0 bases, and 4 bases lay outside the gene matches. The CDR3 runs to 15 residues. The CDR3 region has the DNA TGTGCCAGCAGTTACTCCGGGACAGTTAACAATGAGCAGTTCTTC. This translates into CASSYSGTVNNEQFF.

The gene calls are TRBV19 and TRBJ2-7, with a possible D match to TRBD2 (5 bases). The CDR3 contains 14 residues. Germline V gives CDR1 LNHDA, CDR2 SQIVND (reference sequence). Trimming took off 1 base at V and 2 bases at J, with 9 bases between the two ends. CDR3 bases: TGTGCCAGTAGTATAGGCCGGGGTCCCTACGAGCAGTACTTC. Translated: CASSIGRGPYEQYF.